The following is a T cell receptor beta chain sequence with its context. This sample was taken from a study of T cell changes during pregnancy in multiple sclerosis. This CDR3 has 13 residues. V shed 3 bases, J shed 9 bases, and the junction held 4 bases outside the gene matches. Germline CDR1 SGHTA, CDR2 FQGNSA. Profiling relied on immunoSEQ multiplex PCR, and the TCRdb table lists in-frame clones only, not all of them. The table lists 65,000 to 90,000 clones, approximately 89% of them singletons. The chain uses TRBV7-2 and TRBJ2-1, with TRBD2 identical over 8 bases. The clonotype was recovered from a female donor with multiple sclerosis, enrolled in a pregnancy study. The material was peripheral blood, obtained in the first trimester of pregnancy. CDR3 DNA sequence: TGTGCCAGCAGCTTTGGACTAGCTGTTGAGCAGTTCTTC. Translation: CASSFGLAVEQFF.